Below are 10 T cell receptor beta chains sequenced from a single sample in a study of blood T cell repertoires in COVID-19 (dated by TCRdb to the early 2020s). Preparation of the library involved the immunoSEQ multiplex PCR assay. Sourced from immuneACCESS, this table was stored by TCRdb with only in-frame sequences that have V and J called. A share of the clones is absent; for the studies checked, an unresolved V gene accounts for under half, and the remainder has no known explanation. This sample has about 230,000 clones in its table, and roughly 83% of those were observed once. The ten largest account for more than 25% of the sample. Sample: peripheral blood. The receptors here all came from a man aged 40-49 years with acute or convalescent COVID-19.

This chain uses TRBV28 with TRBJ2-7; perhaps TRBD1 as D (5 bases). Germline CDR1 is MDHEN and CDR2 is SYDVKM. The CDR3 has 14 amino acids. V was trimmed by 1 base and J by 2 bases, leaving 9 bases between them. CDR3 bases: TGTGCCAGCAGTTTATTTGGGGCCCCCTACGAGCAGTACTTC. Its protein product is CASSLFGAPYEQYF.

The CDR3 loop reads CASSQAGPRNEQFF. The CDR3 DNA is TGCGCCAGCAGCCAAGCTGGCCCTCGCAATGAGCAGTTCTTC. J is TRBJ2-1 and V is TRBV4-3; D remains unclear. Germline values: CDR1 LGHNA, CDR2 YSLEER. Trimming took off 1 base at V and 6 bases at J, with 10 bases between the two ends. The length of the CDR3 is 14 residues.

This chain connects TRBV18 to TRBJ1-2; a weak D match, TRBD1 (5 bases). The V and J ends lost 3 bases and 7 bases respectively, with 12 bases between them. The CDR3 is made up of 13 amino acids. The germline gives CDR1 KGHSH, CDR2 LQKENI. The CDR3 DNA follows: TGTGCCAGCTCACCGGGGGGTTCAAGTGGCTACACCTTC. Its protein product is CASSPGGSSGYTF.

The J gene is TRBJ2-5, the V gene TRBV5-1, with D perhaps TRBD1 (6 bases). V lost 2 bases and J 4 bases, leaving 12 bases between the germline ends. This CDR3 is built from 14 residues. Germline V CDR1 and CDR2: SGHRS, YFSETQ. CDR3 in amino acids: CASSLGDTTETQYF. CDR3 in DNA: TGCGCCAGCAGCTTAGGGGACACAACAGAGACCCAGTACTTC.

This chain connects TRBV7-2 to TRBJ2-3; D gene ambiguous. CDR1 is SGHTA and CDR2 is FQGNSA in the germline V gene. The CDR3 length is 15 residues. The V end was cut by 4 bases, the J end by 2 bases, with 13 bases between. The CDR3 protein is CASSSYITATDTQYF. CDR3 sequence (DNA): TGTGCCAGCAGCTCCTATATAACAGCCACAGATACGCAGTATTTT.

This sequence joins TRBV7-9 and TRBJ2-1, with 7 bases identical to TRBD2. The germline V gene has CDR1 SEHNR and CDR2 FQNEAQ (reference sequence). This CDR3 has 14 amino acids. V gave up 5 bases and J gave up 1 base; unmatched junction bases: 2. The CDR3 DNA follows: TGTGCCAGCAGCAATAGCGGGTCCTACAATGAGCAGTTCTTC. It encodes CASSNSGSYNEQFF.

V and J are TRBV7-8 and TRBJ2-1, with TRBD2 matching over 8 bases. V was clipped by 1 base and J by 2 bases; unmatched bases: 10. The V gene's germline CDR1 is SGHVS and CDR2 FQNEAQ. The CDR3 loop spans 18 amino acids. CDR3 loop: CASSLGSGLAYPYNEQFF. CDR3 DNA sequence: TGTGCCAGCAGCTTAGGATCCGGACTAGCATACCCCTACAATGAGCAGTTCTTC.

The chain combines TRBV4-2 with TRBJ2-2, with a tentative D call TRBD1 (6 bases). This CDR3 comprises 17 residues. Trimming left V 0 bases short and J 3 bases short, with 14 bases between. Per the germline V gene, CDR1 is LGHNA and CDR2 is YNFKEQ. The CDR3 protein is CASSQEFVGTHTGELFF. The CDR3 nucleotides are TGTGCCAGCAGCCAAGAATTTGTCGGGACACACACCGGGGAGCTGTTTTTT.

This clone was seen a single time. CDR3 sequence (DNA): TGTGCCAGCAGCTTAGGTCTAGCGGGAGCCTACGAGCAGTACTTC. Its protein is CASSLGLAGAYEQYF. The chain links TRBV7-8 to TRBJ2-7; TRBD2 agrees at 10 bases. CDR1 is SGHVS, CDR2 FQNEAQ, per germline. With 1 base clipped from V and 2 bases from J, the junction kept 2 bases outside the gene matches. The CDR3 extends over 15 amino acids.

V gene TRBV5-5 combines with J gene TRBJ2-1; perhaps TRBD1 as D (5 bases). The CDR3 has 15 amino acids. Germline lookup yields CDR1 SGHKS and CDR2 YYEKEE (reference sequence). Trimming shortened V by 3 bases and J by 8 bases, and 18 bases separated the two germline ends. CDR3 protein: CASSSYRQWSDEQFF. The CDR3 nucleotides are TGTGCCAGCAGCTCGTACCGACAGTGGTCCGATGAGCAGTTCTTC.